Below are 18 T cell receptor beta chains sequenced from a single sample in a study of beta chain features in type 1 diabetes. These receptors' antigens are unknown. Study results and limitations: Type 1 diabetes patients had TCRB CDR3s that were shorter (moderately but significantly so) in all four CD4+ subsets.

All of the isolated RNA was reverse transcribed, so expressed TCRB transcripts were sequenced. Data came from immunoSEQ multiplex PCR; TCRdb stores just in-frame clones and leaves some out. The sample records approximately 250,000 clones, 24% being singletons. Material for sequencing was naive CD4+ T cells from blood. These receptors were taken from a woman between 25 and 40 years old with type 1 diabetes.

This clone has a handful of counts. The chain combines TRBV19 with TRBJ2-1; 9 bases match TRBD2. Germline V gene sequence: CDR1 LNHDA, CDR2 SQIVND (reference sequence). V gave up 4 bases and J gave up 6 bases; unmatched junction bases: 4. CDR3 length equals 14 residues. For the CDR3, the DNA is TGTGCCAGTAGTAGGACTAGCGCTAGCAATGAGCAGTTCTTC. Protein sequence: CASSRTSASNEQFF.

This clone was seen more than once but under ten times. The DNA for the CDR3 is TGCAGCGTTACCTGGACAGGGTCCTACGAGCAGTACTTC. Translation gives CSVTWTGSYEQYF. The chain employs TRBV29-1 and TRBJ2-7, with TRBD1 matching 8 bases. The CDR3 is 13 residues long. V trimming: 5 bases; J trimming: 1 base; junction bases outside the gene matches: 4. Per germline, CDR1 SQVTM and CDR2 ANQGSEA.

The chain combines TRBV5-1 with TRBJ2-2; 8 bases match TRBD2. The V segment lost 0 bases and the J segment 4 bases; nucleotides outside the gene matches: 2. This CDR3 is built from 15 residues. Germline-derived CDR1 and CDR2 are SGHRS and YFSETQ. The chain's CDR3 is CASSLDSGATGELFF. In nucleotides, the CDR3 is TGCGCCAGCAGCTTGGATAGCGGGGCCACCGGGGAGCTGTTTTTT.

The table lists this clone with a few counts. The rearrangement uses TRBV21-1 and TRBJ2-1; TRBD1, as called in the table, went unchecked against the DNA. TRBV21-1 constitutes a pseudogene. The CDR3 extends over 14 amino acids. In DNA, the CDR3 is TGTGCCAGCCGATCAGGGGGAGTTTACAATGAGCAGTTCTTC. Amino acid sequence: CASRSGGVYNEQFF.

CDR3 DNA: TGTGCCAGCAGCAGACAGGGGGCGGTCTATGGCTACACCTTC. Its translation is CASSRQGAVYGYTF. V gene TRBV7-9 combines with J gene TRBJ1-2; 10 bases are a match to TRBD1. The V gene's germline CDR1 is SEHNR and CDR2 FQNEAQ (reference sequence). The CDR3 contains 14 residues. Trimming removed 5 bases from V and 4 bases from J; junction bases left unmatched: 4.

This clone was seen a single time. The chain links TRBV30 to TRBJ1-1, with TRBD1 matching 9 bases. The junction had 9 bases not matched to a gene; V was cut back by 3 bases and J by 4 bases. This CDR3 is 15 amino acids long. The V gene's germline CDR1 is GTSNPN and CDR2 SVGIG (reference sequence). CDR3 sequence (DNA): TGTGCCTGGAGCGTATACAGGGGGCCTAGCACTGAAGCTTTCTTT. Residues: CAWSVYRGPSTEAFF. Based on the CDR3 plus reference TRBV30 and TRBJ1-1, the full variable domain is SQTIHQWPATLVQPVGSPLSLECTVEGTSNPNLYWYRQAAGRGLQLLFYSVGIGQISSEVPQNLSASRPQDRQFILSSKKLLLSDSGFYLCAWSVYRGPSTEAFFGQGTRLTVV.

The gene calls are TRBV18 and TRBJ2-7; 14 bases agree with TRBD2. V shed 0 bases and J 5 bases; nucleotides not matched to a gene: 12. Per germline, CDR1 KGHSH and CDR2 LQKENI. This CDR3 has 19 residues. CDR3 residues: CASSPPGLAGVQAINEQYF. Written as DNA, the CDR3 is TGTGCCAGCTCACCACCGGGACTAGCGGGGGTCCAAGCGATCAACGAGCAGTACTTC.

The rearrangement uses TRBV29-1 and TRBJ1-5; D remains ambiguous. CDR1 is SQVTM, CDR2 ANQGSEA, per germline. V was shortened by 4 bases and J by 4 bases, with 14 bases between the two germline ends. This CDR3 has 14 residues. The CDR3 nucleotides read TGCAGCGTTGTGGTGCAGGAAACTAATCAGCCCCAGCATTTT. This gives the protein CSVVVQETNQPQHF.

The gene calls are TRBV7-9 and TRBJ2-4; 11 bases line up with TRBD2. V shed 5 bases and J 7 bases; nucleotides not matched to a gene: 7. CDR1 SEHNR and CDR2 FQNEAQ come from the germline V gene (reference sequence). The CDR3 totals 15 residues. The CDR3 is CASSPLAGGVNIQYF. The CDR3 nucleotides read TGTGCCAGCAGCCCTCTAGCGGGAGGAGTGAACATTCAGTACTTC.

The rearrangement links TRBV30 to TRBJ1-5, with D uncertain. This CDR3 is built from 13 residues. Trimming took 0 bases from V and 5 from J, leaving 8 bases between them. CDR1 GTSNPN and CDR2 SVGIG come from the germline V gene (reference sequence). For the CDR3, the DNA is TGTGCCTGGAGTGTCGCGGAAGATCAGCCCCAGCATTTT. Translation gives CAWSVAEDQPQHF.

In its sample, this clone was seen a few times. The J gene is TRBJ2-7, the V gene TRBV9, with 11 positions matching TRBD2. After removal of 3 bases from V and 4 bases from J, the junction contained 6 bases not matched to a gene. CDR3 size: 15 residues. CDR1 is SGDLS and CDR2 is YYNGEE in the germline V gene. The CDR3 protein is CASSAGLAEGYEQYF. The CDR3 region has the DNA TGTGCCAGCAGCGCGGGACTAGCGGAAGGTTACGAGCAGTACTTC.

V usage is TRBV19 and J usage is TRBJ1-5, with a tentative D call TRBD1 (6 bases). V dropped 5 bases and J dropped 7 bases, with 12 bases sitting between them. Germline CDR1 LNHDA, CDR2 SQIVND (reference sequence). This CDR3 region has 13 residues. The CDR3 DNA reads TGTGCCAGTAGTCACAGGGTGGAGCAGCCCCAGCATTTT. It is translated as CASSHRVEQPQHF.

The rearrangement uses TRBV7-3 and TRBJ1-1, with TRBD1 matching 10 bases. Trimming cost V 5 bases and J 4 bases; bases outside gene matches: 4. The germline CDR1 and CDR2 sequences are SGHTA and FQGTGA. CDR3 length: 14 residues. CDR3 region: CASSPGQGGTEAFF. The CDR3 DNA reads TGTGCCAGCAGCCCTGGACAGGGGGGCACTGAAGCTTTCTTT.

This clone was seen a handful of times. This rearrangement joins TRBV18 to TRBJ2-7; no definite D call. Germline V gives CDR1 KGHSH, CDR2 LQKENI. The germline V and J ends were trimmed by 6 bases and 3 bases, with 15 bases remaining between them. This CDR3 comprises 14 residues. The CDR3: CASSPRSMNYEQYF. The CDR3 nucleotides read TGTGCCAGCTCCCCGAGGTCGATGAACTACGAGCAGTACTTC. The complete variable domain, with remaining parts taken from reference TRBV18 and TRBJ2-7, reads NAGVMQNPRHLVRRRGQEARLRCSPMKGHSHVYWYRQLPEEGLKFMVYLQKENIIDESGMPKERFSAEFPKEGPSILRIQQVVRGDSAAYFCASSPRSMNYEQYFGPGTRLTVT.

The chain is built from TRBV20-1 and TRBJ2-7; D is unclear. Germline lookup yields CDR1 DFQATT and CDR2 SNEGSKA (reference sequence). Trimming removed 6 bases from V and 0 bases from J, with 6 bases in between. The CDR3 length is 11 residues. Here the CDR3 reads CSAASSYEQYF. The CDR3 DNA sequence: TGCAGTGCGGCTAGCTCCTACGAGCAGTACTTC.

This chain joins TRBV4-2 and TRBJ2-1, with 9 bases fitting TRBD2. Trimming removed 0 bases from V and 4 bases from J; junction bases left unmatched: 4. Germline-derived CDR1 and CDR2 are LGHNA and YNFKEQ. The CDR3 sequence is 16 residues long. Written as DNA, the CDR3 is TGTGCCAGCAGCCAAGATACTAGCGGGCCGTACAATGAGCAGTTCTTC. It translates to CASSQDTSGPYNEQFF.

This chain's CDR3 is CASSKGTTQETQYF. CDR3 DNA sequence: TGTGCCAGCAGCAAAGGGACAACACAAGAGACCCAGTACTTC. The chain is built from TRBV9 and TRBJ2-5, with a weak D call TRBD1 (6 bases). Germline loops: CDR1 SGDLS, CDR2 YYNGEE. The CDR3 contains 14 residues. Trimming removed 4 bases from V and 2 bases from J, with 12 bases in between.

The chain uses TRBV7-6 and TRBJ1-2; tentatively, D is TRBD1 (5 bases). The CDR3 runs 13 residues. Deletions cut 5 bases from V and 7 bases from J, with 14 bases between. Germline CDR1 is SGHVS and CDR2 is FNYEAQ. In DNA form, the CDR3 reads TGTGCCAGCAGCCCCACGGGGGAGGGTGGCTACACCTTC. It codes for CASSPTGEGGYTF.